This T cell receptor (beta chain) stems from a study of blood T cell repertoires in COVID-19. About the study: Spain, Italy and the United States supplied samples that represented acute and convalescent COVID-19. T cells, B-cell-depleted T cells, or PBMCs supplied cDNA or gDNA.

There are 15 residues in the CDR3. J lost 4 bases, V lost 3 bases, and 9 bases had no gene match. The germline V gene encodes CDR1 SGHRS and CDR2 YFSETQ. In the study's own analysis: Counts of nucleated cells, estimated from reference gene primer amplification, were obtained. The repertoire was sequenced with immunoSEQ multiplex PCR; TCRdb's copy has only in-frame clones and lacks some. That table is the source of V, J and clone size, and D and trimming were worked out from the DNA. This table has about 73,000 clones, more than 75% appearing once. The sequencing input was peripheral blood. This rearrangement joins TRBV5-1 to TRBJ1-1, with 7 nucleotides matching TRBD1. This receptor was identified in a woman at least 80 years old with active or convalescent COVID-19. CDR3 DNA: TGCGCCAGCAGCTCTCGGGACAGCAAGAGCACTGAAGCTTTCTTT. Translating it yields CASSSRDSKSTEAFF.